This T cell receptor beta chain stems from a study of control samples from healthy donors and cancer patients. Clones were sequenced by immunoSEQ multiplex PCR, and TCRdb holds only the in-frame ones, with some missing. This sample contains under 200,000 clones. Sequencing was performed on blood. This TCR derives from a woman younger than 45 in good health.

CDR3 in amino acids: CASSQEGFGATGSGANVLTF. Here the CDR3 DNA reads TGCGCCAGCAGCCAAGAAGGTTTCGGGGCTACCGGCTCTGGGGCCAACGTCCTGACTTTC. The V and J genes are TRBV4-1 and TRBJ2-6; D may be TRBD1 or TRBD2 (5 bases each). This CDR3 region has 20 residues. Trimming left V 0 bases short and J 0 bases short, with 18 bases between. The germline gives CDR1 MGHRA, CDR2 YSYEKL.